This TCR beta chain was identified in a study of PD-1 blockade in classical Hodgkin lymphoma (TCRdb year 2020). Turning to the overall study: Nivolumab dosing was 3 mg/kg intravenously every 2 weeks, continuing until either disease progression or unacceptable toxicity. The study used TCR beta sequencing and CyTOF to define a peripheral blood immune signature of response to PD-1 blockade in classical Hodgkin lymphoma.

Comments on this clone: The antigen this receptor binds is unknown. No much larger clone is present one base from it, and per-base qualities are unavailable.

Spanning cysteine to phenylalanine, the CDR3 consists of 16 amino acids. Just the 48-base CDR3 DNA is kept, in frame starting at base 1. Trimming takes 5 bases off V and 2 bases off J; junction bases not matched to a gene: 8. The CDR1 and CDR2 encoded by the germline V gene (reference sequence) are MNHEY and SMNVEV. On the study overall, not on this receptor specifically: The study was limited to a single clinical trial cohort, and causes of repertoire differences, possibly disease activity or prior therapy, remained undefined. Lower diversity was seen in patients whose nivolumab began less than 1 year after ASCT, and these patients were left out of later analyses so that immune reconstitution would not confound the results. Trial patients achieving complete response had baseline diversity similar to newly diagnosed patients, whereas partial responders and progressors had significantly lower diversity. A significant rise by C4D1 was seen in CD4+ but not CD8+ TCR diversity (p=0.0027 vs p=0.16), with the rise being most apparent in complete responders (p=0.02). Newly diagnosed patients were reported to have lower baseline TCR diversity than healthy donors, and relapsed/refractory patients were reported to have lower baseline TCR diversity still.

The Qiagen DNeasy kit was used to extract genomic DNA both from unsorted PBMCs and from the negatively selected CD4+ and CD8+ fractions. Using primers that anneal to V and J segments, immunoSEQ multiplex PCR amplified the TCR beta CDR3 regions. Amplification bias was minimized using a synthetic immune receptor repertoire, and residual bias was removed computationally after sequencing. The published analysis was carried out like this. Custom Python scripts were used to quantify repertoire diversity as the Shannon entropy index. Unsorted, CD4+ and CD8+ repertoires were examined separately, except in combined analyses, for which CD4+ and CD8+ sequences were merged in silico. A clone was considered expanded if an increase in frequency of at least 2-fold after treatment relative to C1D1 was found, and a pseudocount of 0.5 was applied to clones undetected at baseline. Singleton clones were defined as clones with 0 or 1 copy at C1D1, and non-singleton clones were defined as clones with 2 or more copies. Clones expanded in unsorted samples were annotated as CD4+, CD8+ or unknown by matching protein sequences in sorted samples from the same patient. Wilcoxon tests on paired samples were used to test diversity changes from C1D1 to C4D1. TCRdb obtained this table from immuneACCESS and retained in-frame rearrangements with V and J assigned. These tables miss some clones; where compared with another copy, unresolved V genes account for less than half of the shortfall, and the remainder is unexplained. From that table come the V and J calls and clone size; the DNA was used to work out D and trimming. The sample yields more than 25,000 clones; approximately 85% were counted once. The ten biggest clones cover approximately 2.6% of the sample.

According to the study, the label for this sample's time point signals: cycle 4 day 1 (C4D1), after less than seven weeks of nivolumab. Every trial patient had relapsed following autologous stem cell transplantation, and prior brentuximab vedotin exposure was what differed among cohorts A, B and C. Magnetic negative selection with a Miltenyi CD4+ T cell isolation kit was used to purify CD4+ T cells from thawed PBMCs. The trial cohort comprised 60 or so patients with relapsed/refractory classical Hodgkin lymphoma whose best overall responses were complete response, partial response or progressive disease. Single-agent nivolumab was administered to trial patients in the multi-cohort phase II CheckMate 205 trial. An independent review committee assessed best overall response by applying the 2007 International Working Group response criteria. Trial PBMCs were collected immediately before nivolumab initiation (C1D1) and during therapy at cycle 2 day 1 and cycle 4 day 1. Peripheral blood was collected in 8 mL Vacutainer Cell Preparation Tubes, from which PBMCs were isolated by centrifugation and then cryopreserved. Purified CD4+ and CD8+ fractions were prepared only for cases in which an additional PBMC sample was available. Magnetically labelled cells were removed on LS columns in a quadroMACS separator, and the flow-through was retained as the purified fraction.

The TCR was taken from a human donor with classical Hodgkin lymphoma. The sample here was CD4+ T cells from blood, taken before the fourth cycle of nivolumab. The receptor chain draws on TRBV27 and TRBJ2-1; TRBD1 lines up with 8 middle nucleotides. The CDR3 region: CASSARQGRTYNEQFF. Read as DNA, the sequence is TGTGCCAGCAGTGCCCGACAGGGGAGAACCTACAATGAGCAGTTCTTC.